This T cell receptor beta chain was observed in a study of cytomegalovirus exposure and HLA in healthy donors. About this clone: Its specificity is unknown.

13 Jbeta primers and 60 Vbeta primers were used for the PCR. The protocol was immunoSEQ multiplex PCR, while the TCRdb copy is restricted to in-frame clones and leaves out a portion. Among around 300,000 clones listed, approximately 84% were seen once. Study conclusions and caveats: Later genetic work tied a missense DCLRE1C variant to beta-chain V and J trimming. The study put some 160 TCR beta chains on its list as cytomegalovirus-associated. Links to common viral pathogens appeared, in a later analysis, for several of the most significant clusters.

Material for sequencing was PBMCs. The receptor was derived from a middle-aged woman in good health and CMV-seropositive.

The CDR3 spells CASSPGTKEGTDTQYF. The CDR3 DNA is TGTGCCAGCAGCCCCGGGACTAAAGAGGGTACAGATACGCAGTATTTT. The chain joins TRBV5-4 to TRBJ2-3; the match to TRBD2 covers 7 bases. V gave up 4 bases and J gave up 3 bases; unmatched junction bases: 11. This CDR3 is built from 16 residues. Germline CDR1 reads SGHNT; CDR2 reads YYREEE (reference sequence).